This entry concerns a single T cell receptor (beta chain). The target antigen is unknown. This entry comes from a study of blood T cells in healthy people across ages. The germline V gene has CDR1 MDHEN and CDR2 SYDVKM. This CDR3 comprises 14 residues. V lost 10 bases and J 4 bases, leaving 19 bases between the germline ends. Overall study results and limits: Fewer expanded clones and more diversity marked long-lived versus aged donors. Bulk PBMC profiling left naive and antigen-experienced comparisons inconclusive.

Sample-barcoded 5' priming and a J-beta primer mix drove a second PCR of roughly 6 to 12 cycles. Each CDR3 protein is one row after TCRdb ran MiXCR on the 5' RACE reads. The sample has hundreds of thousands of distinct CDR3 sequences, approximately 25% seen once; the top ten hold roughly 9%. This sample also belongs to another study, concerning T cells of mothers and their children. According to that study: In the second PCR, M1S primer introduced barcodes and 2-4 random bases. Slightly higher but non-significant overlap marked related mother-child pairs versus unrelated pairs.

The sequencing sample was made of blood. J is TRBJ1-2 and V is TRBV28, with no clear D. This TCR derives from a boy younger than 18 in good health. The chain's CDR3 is CATPRLPDGYGYTF. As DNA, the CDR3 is TGTGCCACTCCTAGATTGCCCGATGGCTATGGCTACACCTTC.